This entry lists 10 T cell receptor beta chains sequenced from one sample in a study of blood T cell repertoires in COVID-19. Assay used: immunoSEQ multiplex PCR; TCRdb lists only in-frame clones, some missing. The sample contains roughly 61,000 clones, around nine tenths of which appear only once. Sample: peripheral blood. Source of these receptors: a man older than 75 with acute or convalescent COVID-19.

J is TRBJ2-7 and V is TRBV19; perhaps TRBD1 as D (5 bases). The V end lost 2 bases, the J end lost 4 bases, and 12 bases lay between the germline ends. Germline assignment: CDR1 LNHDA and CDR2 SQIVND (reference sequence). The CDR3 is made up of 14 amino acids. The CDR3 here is CASSITIGVYEQYF. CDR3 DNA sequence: TGTGCCAGTAGTATAACTATAGGGGTTTACGAGCAGTACTTC.

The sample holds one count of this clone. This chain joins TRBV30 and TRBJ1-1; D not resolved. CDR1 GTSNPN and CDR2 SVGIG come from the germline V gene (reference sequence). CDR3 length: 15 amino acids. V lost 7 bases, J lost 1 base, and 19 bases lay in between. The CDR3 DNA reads TGTGCCTCAAGAGGGCCCTGGGTGGGGAACACTGAAGCTTTCTTT. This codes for CASRGPWVGNTEAFF.

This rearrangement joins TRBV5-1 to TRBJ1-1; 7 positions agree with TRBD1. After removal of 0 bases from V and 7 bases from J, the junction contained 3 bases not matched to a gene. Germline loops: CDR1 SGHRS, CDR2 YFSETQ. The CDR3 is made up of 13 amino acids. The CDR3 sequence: CASSLEGQHEAFF. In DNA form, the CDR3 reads TGCGCCAGCAGCTTGGAGGGACAGCATGAAGCTTTCTTT.

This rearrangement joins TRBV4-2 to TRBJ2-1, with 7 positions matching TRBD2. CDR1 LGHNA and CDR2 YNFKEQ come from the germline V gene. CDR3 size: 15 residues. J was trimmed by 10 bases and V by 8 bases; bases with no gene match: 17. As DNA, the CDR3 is TGTGCCAGCCGAGAGGCGGCGGGGGAGTCCCGGGAGCAGTTCTTC. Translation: CASREAAGESREQFF.

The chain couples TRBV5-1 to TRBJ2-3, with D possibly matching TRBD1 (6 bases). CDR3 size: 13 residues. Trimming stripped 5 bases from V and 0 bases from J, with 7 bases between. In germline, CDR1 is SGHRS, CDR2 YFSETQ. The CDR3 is CASRGQSTDTQYF. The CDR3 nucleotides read TGCGCCAGCAGAGGACAGAGCACAGATACGCAGTATTTT.

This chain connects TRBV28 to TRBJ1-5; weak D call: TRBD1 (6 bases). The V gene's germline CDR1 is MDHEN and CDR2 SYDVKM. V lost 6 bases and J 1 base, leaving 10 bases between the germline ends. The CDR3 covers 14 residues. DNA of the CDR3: TGTGCCAGCAGGGGGGCGCGGAGCAATCAGCCCCAGCATTTT. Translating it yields CASRGARSNQPQHF.

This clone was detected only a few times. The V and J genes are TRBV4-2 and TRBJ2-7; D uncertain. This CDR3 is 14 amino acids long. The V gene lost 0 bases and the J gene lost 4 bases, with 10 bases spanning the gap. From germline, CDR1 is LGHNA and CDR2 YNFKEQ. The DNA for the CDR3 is TGTGCCAGCAGCCAAGATTTGGCGACTTACGAGCAGTACTTC. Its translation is CASSQDLATYEQYF.

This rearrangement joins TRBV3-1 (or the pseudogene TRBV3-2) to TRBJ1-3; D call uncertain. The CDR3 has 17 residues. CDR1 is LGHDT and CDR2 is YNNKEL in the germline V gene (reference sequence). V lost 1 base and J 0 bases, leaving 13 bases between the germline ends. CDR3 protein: CASSQGPDTYSGNTIYF. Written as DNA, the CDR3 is TGTGCCAGCAGCCAAGGCCCCGACACGTACTCTGGAAACACCATATATTTT.

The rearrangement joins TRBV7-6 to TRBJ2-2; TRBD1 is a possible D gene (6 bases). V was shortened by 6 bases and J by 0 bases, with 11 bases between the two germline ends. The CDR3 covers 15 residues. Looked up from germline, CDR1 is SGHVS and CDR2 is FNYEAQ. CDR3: CASSPGQTNTGELFF. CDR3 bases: TGTGCCAGCAGTCCCGGACAGACGAACACCGGGGAGCTGTTTTTT. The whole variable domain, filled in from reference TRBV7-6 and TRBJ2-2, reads GAGVSQSPRYKVTKRGQDVALRCDPISGHVSLYWYRQALGQGPEFLTYFNYEAQQDKSGLPNDRFSAERPEGSISTLTIQRTEQRDSAMYRCASSPGQTNTGELFFGEGSRLTVL.

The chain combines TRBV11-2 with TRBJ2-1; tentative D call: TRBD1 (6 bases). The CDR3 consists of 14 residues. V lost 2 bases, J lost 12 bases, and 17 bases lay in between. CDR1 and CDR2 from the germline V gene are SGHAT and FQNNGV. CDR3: CASSLSGVGAGQFF. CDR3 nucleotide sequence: TGTGCCAGCAGCTTATCCGGCGTGGGGGCGGGGCAGTTCTTC. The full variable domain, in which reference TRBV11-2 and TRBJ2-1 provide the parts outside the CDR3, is EAGVAQSPRYKIIEKRQSVAFWCNPISGHATLYWYQQILGQGPKLLIQFQNNGVVDDSQLPKDRFSAERLKGVDSTLKIQPAKLEDSAVYLCASSLSGVGAGQFFGPGTRLTVL.